Listed here is a single T cell receptor (beta chain). The target antigen is unknown. This record comes from a study of siplizumab effects on memory and regulatory T cells. The germline V gene encodes CDR1 SNHLY and CDR2 FYNNEI. The CDR3 is made up of 15 amino acids. The junction had 8 bases not matched to a gene; V was cut back by 5 bases and J by 3 bases. General study results and limits: A major contribution to the alloresponse seemed to be made by naive T cells, which seemed more diverse than memory cells. The alloreactive clones that mapped to unstimulated subsets made up only a minor fraction.

Sequenced by immunoSEQ multiplex PCR; TCRdb stores in-frame clones only, minus some. The profile shows 55,000 to 70,000 clones, approximately 93% of them singletons. The specimen was CD8+ T cells sorted from blood. The chain is built from TRBV2 and TRBJ2-5; the match to TRBD2 covers 8 bases. This clonotype was sampled from a human donor in good health. CDR3 protein: CASSPSGTRKETQYF. CDR3 DNA sequence: TGTGCCAGCAGTCCATCCGGGACTAGGAAAGAGACCCAGTACTTC.